The next 14 T cell receptor beta chains were all read from a single sample in a study of cytomegalovirus exposure and HLA in healthy donors. Use of 60 Vbeta and 13 Jbeta primers characterized the PCR. Profiled with immunoSEQ multiplex PCR; TCRdb holds only in-frame clones, not every one. The data show 55,000 to 80,000 clones, 75% seen once. Material: PBMCs. These receptors were collected from a man aged 55-75 years in good health and CMV-seropositive.

The rearrangement links TRBV2 to TRBJ1-3; the D gene is possibly TRBD1 (6 bases). V was shortened by 5 bases and J by 0 bases, with 11 bases between the two germline ends. The germline V gene has CDR1 SNHLY and CDR2 FYNNEI. The CDR3 is 15 amino acids. CDR3 DNA sequence: TGTGCCAGCAGTAGGACAGCTAGCTCTGGAAACACCATATATTTT. As protein: CASSRTASSGNTIYF.

Details on this clone: A read error may produce the germline difference seen at one junction end. The rearrangement uses TRBV6-1 and TRBJ1-1; possibly TRBD1 for D (5 bases). This CDR3 comprises 13 residues. Looked up from germline, CDR1 is MNHNS and CDR2 is SASEGT. The CDR3 nucleotides are TGCGCGTACGGACATACTAAGAACACTGAAGCTTTCTTT. Its protein product is CAYGHTKNTEAFF.

The genes are TRBV5-1 and TRBJ2-3, with 8 bases fitting TRBD2. The V gene's germline CDR1 is SGHRS and CDR2 YFSETQ. Trimming removed 2 bases from V and 2 bases from J; junction bases left unmatched: 13. The CDR3 consists of 18 residues. CDR3 protein: CASSFLGSSGSYTDTQYF. For the CDR3, the DNA is TGCGCCAGCAGCTTTCTCGGTTCTAGCGGGTCTTACACAGATACGCAGTATTTT.

V and J are TRBV4-1 and TRBJ1-3; 7 nucleotides line up with TRBD1. The CDR3 spans 17 residues. CDR1 and CDR2 from the germline V gene are MGHRA and YSYEKL. V lost 1 base, J lost 0 bases, and 6 bases stayed unmatched. The CDR3 loop is CASSQVEGAYSGNTIYF. CDR3 bases: TGCGCCAGCAGCCAAGTGGAGGGGGCCTACTCTGGAAACACCATATATTTT.

This chain joins TRBV18 and TRBJ2-3, with 9 bases aligning to TRBD2. The CDR3 length is 15 residues. Trimming at V came to 6 bases and at J to 0 bases, leaving 4 bases not matched to a gene. Germline lookup yields CDR1 KGHSH and CDR2 LQKENI. The CDR3 sequence is CASSLAGSSTDTQYF. The CDR3 DNA reads TGTGCCAGCTCCCTAGCGGGATCTAGCACAGATACGCAGTATTTT.

This chain links TRBV7-2 with TRBJ1-2; TRBD1 matches at 10 bases. J gave up 6 bases and V 5 bases, and 9 bases lay outside the gene matches. The CDR3 runs 15 residues. The germline V gene encodes CDR1 SGHTA and CDR2 FQGNSA. For the CDR3, the DNA is TGTGCCAGCAGCACCAGGGGGGGACAGGGGCATGGCTACACCTTC. Its protein product is CASSTRGGQGHGYTF.

This clone was observed once. Mismatch with germline at one junction end may stem from a read error. The V and J genes are TRBV29-1 and TRBJ1-1; 9 bases align to TRBD1. CDR1 SQVTM and CDR2 ANQGSEA come from the germline V gene. The CDR3 has 12 residues. CDR3 loop: CSAQGATTGAFF. CDR3 nucleotide sequence: TGCAGCGCACAGGGGGCTACCACTGGAGCTTTCTTT.

This sequence joins TRBV6-1 and TRBJ2-7; 8 bases align to TRBD1. Trimming at V came to 4 bases and at J to 3 bases, leaving 8 bases not matched to a gene. The germline V gene encodes CDR1 MNHNS and CDR2 SASEGT. The CDR3 consists of 15 residues. Here the CDR3 DNA reads TGTGCCAGCAGTGCTCCTGACAGGGGTTACTACGAGCAGTACTTC. This sequence encodes CASSAPDRGYYEQYF.

The CDR3 coding sequence is TGCGCCAGCAGCGTTGGACAGATAGGCACAGATACGCAGTATTTT. This translates into CASSVGQIGTDTQYF. The chain has TRBV5-1 and TRBJ2-3; D perhaps matches TRBD1 (6 bases). Per the germline V gene, CDR1 is SGHRS and CDR2 is YFSETQ. Trimming shortened V by 4 bases and J by 1 base, and 13 bases separated the two germline ends. The CDR3 has 15 residues.

J is TRBJ2-3 and V is TRBV28; 10 nucleotides agree with TRBD2. The CDR3 has 15 residues. V dropped 4 bases and J dropped 6; count of bases not matched to a gene: 7. Germline V CDR1 and CDR2: MDHEN, SYDVKM. In DNA form, the CDR3 reads TGTGCCAGCAGTTCAGCCGGGACTAGCGTCGATACGCAGTATTTT. Amino acids: CASSSAGTSVDTQYF.

The chain is built from TRBV6-4 and TRBJ2-1, with a weak D call TRBD2 (6 bases). Trimming pared 8 bases from V and 7 bases from J, leaving 15 bases between. CDR3 length: 13 residues. Germline loops: CDR1 MRHNA, CDR2 SNTAGT. In nucleotides, the CDR3 is TGTGCCAGCGGAGGGGATGGAGTAAATGAGCAGTTCTTC. The encoded protein is CASGGDGVNEQFF.

This clone was seen just once. The CDR3 DNA reads as TGCGCCAGCAGCTTTCAGGGTCTGTCCTACGAGCAGTACTTC. Translation: CASSFQGLSYEQYF. This chain links TRBV5-1 with TRBJ2-7; D possibly corresponds to TRBD1 (5 bases). V was cut by 2 bases and J by 1 base, with 10 bases left in between. Germline CDR1 SGHRS, CDR2 YFSETQ. CDR3 size: 14 residues.

The genes are TRBV5-1 and TRBJ1-1; 8 nucleotides align to TRBD1. This CDR3 contains 16 residues. Germline V gives CDR1 SGHRS, CDR2 YFSETQ. Trimming removed 3 bases from V and 2 bases from J; junction bases left unmatched: 9. The CDR3 coding sequence is TGCGCCAGCAGCTCCCAAGGACAGGGAGGAAACACTGAAGCTTTCTTT. It is translated as CASSSQGQGGNTEAFF.

This chain connects TRBV5-1 to TRBJ2-3; D might be TRBD2 (7 bases). CDR1 and CDR2 (germline): SGHRS, YFSETQ. The CDR3 length is 13 residues. V lost 6 bases and J 10 bases, leaving 18 bases between the germline ends. The CDR3 bases are TGCGCCAGCACGGCTAGCGAGGGGGGGTCGCAGTATTTT. Amino acid sequence: CASTASEGGSQYF.